This entry features one T cell receptor (beta chain) sequence. The target antigen is unknown. These data are taken from a study of cytomegalovirus exposure and HLA in healthy donors. Study findings and constraints: An analysis was carried out at a later point. It showed that HLA-associated TCR beta chains were more clonally expanded than equally common non-associated chains. An observed cluster of highly shared sequence variants was recorded as a likely sequencing artifact.

The CDR3 covers 15 residues. With 5 bases removed from V and 6 bases from J, the gap between germline ends came to 17 bases. CDR1 SQVTM and CDR2 ANQGSEA come from the germline V gene. This PCR relied on a set of 60 Vbeta primers and 13 Jbeta primers. Repertoires were generated with immunoSEQ multiplex PCR, while TCRdb's copy carries only in-frame clones and drops some. The table lists 130,000 to 150,000 clones, roughly 80% of them singletons, with 4.3% in the top ten. The material sequenced was PBMCs. The receptor's source is a woman aged 40 to 50 in good health and CMV-seropositive. The V and J genes are TRBV29-1 and TRBJ1-6, with a weak D call TRBD1 (5 bases). In nucleotides, the CDR3 is TGCAGCGTTAGGGAAGGAGGGGAGGGTAATTCACCCCTCCACTTT. As protein: CSVREGGEGNSPLHF.